Following are 21 T cell receptor beta chains from one sample sequenced in a study of T cell changes during pregnancy in multiple sclerosis. TCRdb's table, derived via immunoSEQ multiplex PCR, lists solely in-frame clones and lacks some. The sample holds more than 15,000 clones; roughly 91% are singletons and the top ten take roughly 1.3%. The specimen was CD4+ T cells from peripheral blood mononuclear cells, collected in the first trimester of pregnancy. The receptors originated from a female donor in good health, enrolled as a control in a pregnancy study.

This clone was detected only once. The rearrangement links TRBV12-5 to TRBJ2-6, with a tentative D call TRBD1 (6 bases). V was clipped by 0 bases and J by 0 bases, with 15 bases between them. The CDR3 runs to 19 residues. From germline, CDR1 is LGHNT and CDR2 FRNRAP. This CDR3 is CASGLVLSGHYSGANVLTF. CDR3 DNA: TGTGCTAGTGGTTTGGTTTTGTCGGGACACTACTCTGGGGCCAACGTCCTGACTTTC.

The chain has TRBV7-8 and TRBJ2-1; D unresolved. Germline V gene sequence: CDR1 SGHVS, CDR2 FQNEAQ. The CDR3 totals 16 residues. V was shortened by 5 bases and J by 6 bases, with 20 bases between the two germline ends. CDR3 DNA: TGTGCCAGCAGCCCCTCCCGGGTAGGCCCGGGCAATGAGCAGTTCTTC. This encodes CASSPSRVGPGNEQFF.

The V gene is TRBV27, the J gene TRBJ1-1; D remains unclear. Germline lookup yields CDR1 MNHEY and CDR2 SMNVEV (reference sequence). Trimming stripped 3 bases from V and 0 bases from J, with 8 bases between. The CDR3 covers 14 residues. CDR3 protein: CASSFGVMNTEAFF. The CDR3, as DNA: TGTGCCAGCAGTTTCGGGGTCATGAACACTGAAGCTTTCTTT.

J is TRBJ2-3 and V is TRBV5-6; D gene uncertain. V was pared by 5 bases and J by 0 bases, with 10 bases between. The CDR3 length is 14 residues. Germline V gene lookup returns CDR1 SGHDT and CDR2 YYEEEE. CDR3 DNA sequence: TGTGCCAGCAGGTCACAATCTAGCACAGATACGCAGTATTTT. This gives the protein CASRSQSSTDTQYF.

The genes are TRBV6-1 and TRBJ2-1; 11 bases are a match to TRBD2. The germline V gene has CDR1 MNHNS and CDR2 SASEGT. J was trimmed by 10 bases and V by 2 bases; bases with no gene match: 19. The CDR3 is 19 residues long. The CDR3 coding sequence is TGTGCCAGCAGTGAACGGGGGGCATCCCTGACTAGCGGGAAAAAAGAGCAGTTCTTC. It encodes CASSERGASLTSGKKEQFF.

This sequence joins TRBV15 and TRBJ2-1; possible D gene TRBD1, 6 bases. The CDR3 is 14 residues long. Trimming took off 5 bases at V and 4 bases at J, with 12 bases between the two ends. The germline gives CDR1 LNHNV, CDR2 YYDKDF (reference sequence). The CDR3 nucleotides are TGTGCCACCAGCCCACAGGGTCTATACAATGAGCAGTTCTTC. Its translation is CATSPQGLYNEQFF.

This clone has a handful of counts. The chain uses TRBV27 and TRBJ2-1; a weak D match, TRBD1 (6 bases). CDR1 and CDR2 from the germline V gene are MNHEY and SMNVEV (reference sequence). The CDR3 is made up of 13 amino acids. V lost 5 bases and J lost 5, with 10 bases in between. CDR3 amino acids: CASSVTGHNEQFF. In nucleotides, the CDR3 is TGTGCCAGCAGTGTGACAGGCCACAATGAGCAGTTCTTC.

The chain uses TRBV19 and TRBJ1-6, with TRBD1 matching over 7 bases. This CDR3 is built from 15 residues. CDR1 is LNHDA and CDR2 is SQIVND in the germline V gene (reference sequence). The ends lost 3 bases at V and 6 bases at J; junction bases unmatched: 5. CDR3 sequence: CASSMPGTVNSPLHF. CDR3 DNA: TGTGCCAGTAGTATGCCCGGGACAGTTAATTCACCCCTCCACTTT.

This clone was counted a single time. The chain recombines TRBV6-5 with TRBJ1-3; TRBD1 might be the D (5 bases). Germline-derived CDR1 and CDR2 are MNHEY and SVGAGI. This CDR3 spans 15 amino acids. Trimming pared 6 bases from V and 0 bases from J, leaving 12 bases between. The CDR3 here is CASSLTATSGNTIYF. Here the CDR3 DNA reads TGTGCCAGCAGCTTGACAGCTACCTCTGGAAACACCATATATTTT.

The chain is built from TRBV18 and TRBJ2-3, with 7 bases matching TRBD2. This CDR3 spans 16 amino acids. Germline V gives CDR1 KGHSH, CDR2 LQKENI. J was trimmed by 1 base and V by 4 bases; bases with no gene match: 8. CDR3 protein: CASSLTLAERTDTQYF. The CDR3 DNA is TGTGCCAGCTCACTAACCCTAGCGGAGCGCACAGATACGCAGTATTTT.

This clone is medium-sized. The rearrangement joins TRBV15 to TRBJ1-6, with TRBD1 matching 8 bases. Germline CDR1 reads LNHNV; CDR2 reads YYDKDF (reference sequence). V lost 0 bases and J lost 8; bases outside the gene matches: 3. This CDR3 contains 15 residues. CDR3 coding DNA: TGTGCCACCAGCAGAGAGGACAGGGTCTATTCACCCCTCCACTTT. Its protein product is CATSREDRVYSPLHF.

The genes are TRBV29-1 and TRBJ2-2; D not certain. V lost 7 bases and J lost 1, with 13 bases in between. Looked up from germline, CDR1 is SQVTM and CDR2 is ANQGSEA. There are 14 residues in the CDR3. The CDR3 sequence: CSARVHENTGELFF. As DNA, the CDR3 is TGCAGCGCCCGGGTACACGAGAACACCGGGGAGCTGTTTTTT.

This chain joins TRBV6-6 and TRBJ1-2; D is possibly TRBD1 (5 bases). Germline-derived CDR1 and CDR2 are MNHNY and SVGAGI (reference sequence). V lost 6 bases and J lost 6, with 17 bases in between. The CDR3 contains 14 residues. CDR3 loop: CASSWGVTADGYTF. As DNA, the CDR3 is TGTGCCAGCAGCTGGGGGGTGACAGCTGATGGCTACACCTTC.

The chain combines TRBV4-3 with TRBJ2-7; the match to TRBD2 covers 8 bases. The CDR3 sequence is 15 residues long. The germline CDR1 and CDR2 sequences are LGHNA and YSLEER. Trimming removed 4 bases from V and 3 bases from J; junction bases left unmatched: 8. CDR3 coding DNA: TGCGCCAGCAGCCCCCTCAGCGGGGGACTCTACGAGCAGTACTTC. Its protein product is CASSPLSGGLYEQYF.

The chain combines TRBV5-4 with TRBJ2-1, with TRBD2 identical over 11 bases. Germline V gene sequence: CDR1 SGHNT, CDR2 YYREEE (reference sequence). This CDR3 region has 16 residues. V dropped 3 bases and J dropped 4; count of bases not matched to a gene: 6. The CDR3 region has the DNA TGTGCCAGCAGCTCACCGGGACTAGCGGATTACAATGAGCAGTTCTTC. This gives the protein CASSSPGLADYNEQFF.

The CDR3 spells CASSEVGDSTDTQYF. The CDR3 nucleotides are TGCGCCAGCAGTGAGGTGGGGGACTCCACAGATACGCAGTATTTT. The chain employs TRBV10-1 and TRBJ2-3, with D possibly matching TRBD2 (6 bases). The length of the CDR3 is 15 residues. Germline-derived CDR1 and CDR2 are WNHNN and SYGVQD (reference sequence). V was trimmed by 2 bases and J by 2 bases, leaving 11 bases between them.

The rearrangement links TRBV13 to TRBJ2-1; 10 bases map to TRBD1. Per germline, CDR1 PRHDT and CDR2 FYEKMQ (reference sequence). The CDR3 totals 19 residues. The trim removed 4 bases at V and 6 bases at J, leaving 18 bases unmatched. For the CDR3, the DNA is TGTGCCAGCAGCTCCTATTCCGGGACAGGGGCCTATGGGACCAATGAGCAGTTCTTC. As protein: CASSSYSGTGAYGTNEQFF.

V is TRBV28 and J is TRBJ1-2; 7 bases are shared with TRBD1. Germline V gives CDR1 MDHEN, CDR2 SYDVKM. Unmatched junction bases numbered 2, after V lost 2 bases and J lost 5 bases. The CDR3 has 13 residues. Here the CDR3 reads CASSLDREYGYTF. CDR3 coding DNA: TGTGCCAGCAGTTTAGACAGGGAGTATGGCTACACCTTC.

The V gene is TRBV21-1, the J gene TRBJ1-1; the table's D call TRBD1 went unverified against the DNA. TRBV21-1 is deemed a pseudogene. The CDR3 covers 13 residues. The CDR3 sequence is CASSKAATTEAFF. In DNA form, the CDR3 reads TGTGCCAGCAGCAAAGCGGCAACCACTGAAGCTTTCTTT.

The rearrangement uses TRBV10-3 and TRBJ1-1; 9 bases fit TRBD1. The V gene end was trimmed by 4 bases and the J gene end by 4 bases; junction bases not matched to a gene: 4. The CDR3 extends over 14 amino acids. From germline, CDR1 is ENHRY and CDR2 SYGVKD. The CDR3 here is CAISGTGAGTEAFF. CDR3 coding DNA: TGTGCCATCAGTGGGACAGGGGCGGGCACTGAAGCTTTCTTT.

The V and J genes are TRBV14 and TRBJ1-1; D call uncertain. Trimming took off 4 bases at V and 4 bases at J, with 13 bases between the two ends. Germline CDR1 is SGHDN and CDR2 is FVKESK. The CDR3 totals 14 residues. CDR3 coding DNA: TGTGCCAGCAGCCCTATTTTTGGCGGCACTGAAGCTTTCTTT. Protein product: CASSPIFGGTEAFF.